The rows below give T cell receptor beta chains drawn from one sample of a study of T-cell memory formation after mild COVID-19. TCRdb analysed the 5' RACE reads with MiXCR anew, one entry per CDR3 protein. Of about 430,000 distinct CDR3 sequences in the sample, 20% to 25% are singletons; the top ten hold around 8.7%. The sequenced sample was PBMCs or a T cell subset sorted from them (not recorded which). The receptors come from an adult woman who had mild COVID-19 (a few samples of this study predate the infection). Cell type and time point are not known. Both conserved end residues are part of each CDR3. A D gene is named only where the DNA matches it firmly. Clone size appears in some rows only: once, few, many, or a class for an expanded clone.

d_call: TRBD1; j_call: TRBJ1-2; v_call: TRBV20-1; clone_size: -; cdr3_nt: TGCAGTGCTAGCTCCGGGACAGTCGGTACCTATGGCTACACCTTC; cdr3_aa: CSASSGTVGTYGYTF
d_call: -; j_call: TRBJ2-3; v_call: TRBV20-1; clone_size: few; cdr3_nt: TGCAGTGCTAGAGATCCCCAGCGGACCACAGATACGCAGTATTTT; cdr3_aa: CSARDPQRTTDTQYF
d_call: -; j_call: TRBJ1-1; v_call: TRBV20-1; clone_size: few; cdr3_nt: TGCAGTGCCCCGGGTGGGGTTGGGACTGAAGCTTTCTTT; cdr3_aa: CSAPGGVGTEAFF
d_call: -; j_call: TRBJ1-4; v_call: TRBV12-3/TRBV12-4; clone_size: -; cdr3_nt: TGTGCCAGCAGTTTAAAGGGGTCTAGTGAAAAACTGTTTTTT; cdr3_aa: CASSLKGSSEKLFF
d_call: TRBD1; j_call: TRBJ2-3; v_call: TRBV6-5; clone_size: few; cdr3_nt: TGTGCCAGCAGTCGGACAGGGGCGATAGATACGCAGTATTTT; cdr3_aa: CASSRTGAIDTQYF
d_call: TRBD1; j_call: TRBJ2-5; v_call: TRBV7-8; clone_size: -; cdr3_nt: TGTGCCAGCAGCCCCCACAGGGGCGAAGAGACCCAGTACTTC; cdr3_aa: CASSPHRGEETQYF
d_call: TRBD2; j_call: TRBJ2-3; v_call: TRBV2; clone_size: few; cdr3_nt: TGTGCCAGCAGACTAGCGGGGCTCACAGATACGCAGTATTTT; cdr3_aa: CASRLAGLTDTQYF
d_call: -; j_call: TRBJ1-1; v_call: TRBV5-1; clone_size: few; cdr3_nt: TGCGCCAGCAGCTTTCAGGGGCAGAACACTGAAGCTTTCTTT; cdr3_aa: CASSFQGQNTEAFF
d_call: -; j_call: TRBJ1-2; v_call: TRBV7-2; clone_size: -; cdr3_nt: TGTGCCAGCAGCTTAAGGGGGGTGGCAGGGGAAAACGGCTACACCTTC; cdr3_aa: CASSLRGVAGENGYTF
d_call: -; j_call: TRBJ2-7; v_call: TRBV29-1; clone_size: -; cdr3_nt: TGCAGCGTCGTCCGGCCCGACAAGACCTACGAGCAGTACTTC; cdr3_aa: CSVVRPDKTYEQYF
d_call: -; j_call: TRBJ1-6; v_call: TRBV20-1; clone_size: -; cdr3_nt: TGCAGTGCTAGGGGCCAACTCGATAATTCACCCCTCCACTTT; cdr3_aa: CSARGQLDNSPLHF
d_call: TRBD2; j_call: TRBJ2-7; v_call: TRBV6-2/TRBV6-3; clone_size: once; cdr3_nt: TGTGCCAGCGGTACCCTCCAAGCGGGAGACTACGAGCAGTACTTC; cdr3_aa: CASGTLQAGDYEQYF
d_call: TRBD2; j_call: TRBJ2-1; v_call: TRBV5-1; clone_size: many; cdr3_nt: TGCGCCAGCAACCCTGGGGGGGTAGTCAATGAGCAGTTCTTC; cdr3_aa: CASNPGGVVNEQFF
d_call: -; j_call: TRBJ1-5; v_call: TRBV5-6; clone_size: few; cdr3_nt: TGTGCCAGCAGCTTTTCCCCTGTCTTGGGACGGAGCAATCAGCCCCAGCATTTT; cdr3_aa: CASSFSPVLGRSNQPQHF